Presented here are 18 T cell receptor beta chains from one specimen sequenced in a study of blood T cell repertoires in COVID-19 (dated by TCRdb to 2020 to 2022). Library prep was done by the immunoSEQ multiplex PCR assay. TCRdb limited this immuneACCESS table to in-frame rearrangements with V and J called. A share of clones is missing; checked studies link under half to unresolved V genes, and the rest is unexplained. The sample contains some 350,000 clones, around 89% of them found a single time. The top ten clonotypes cover around 6.3% of the sample. The sequencing sample was made of peripheral blood. These receptors were obtained from a man aged 18 to 29 with active or convalescent COVID-19.

The chain links TRBV11-3 to TRBJ2-3, with D tentatively TRBD1 (6 bases). V was shortened by 3 bases and J by 0 bases, with 10 bases between the two germline ends. Germline-derived CDR1 and CDR2 are SGHNT and YENEEA. This CDR3 has 15 residues. The CDR3: CASSFMGASTDTQYF. The CDR3 DNA reads as TGTGCCAGCAGCTTCATGGGGGCTAGCACAGATACGCAGTATTTT. The full variable domain, in which reference TRBV11-3 and TRBJ2-3 provide the parts outside the CDR3, is EAGVVQSPRYKIIEKKQPVAFWCNPISGHNTLYWYLQNLGQGPELLIRYENEEAVDDSQLPKDRFSAERLKGVDSTLKIQPAELGDSAVYLCASSFMGASTDTQYFGPGTRLTVL.

This chain joins TRBV7-2 and TRBJ2-3, with TRBD2 identical over 7 bases. V trimming: 5 bases; J trimming: 4 bases; junction bases outside the gene matches: 9. The CDR3 is made up of 15 amino acids. Germline CDR1 and CDR2: SGHTA and FQGNSA. CDR3 DNA sequence: TGTGCCAGCAGCCCCTCTTGGGCGGGGGCAGATACGCAGTATTTT. Translated, it gives CASSPSWAGADTQYF.

As regards this clone: One end of the junction does not line up with germline, which may come from a read error. The gene calls are TRBV7-7 and TRBJ2-7, with a weak D call TRBD2 (6 bases). This CDR3 region has 15 residues. Germline CDR1 reads SSHAT; CDR2 reads FNYEAQ (reference sequence). The CDR3 sequence is CASSLRAGSTYEQYF. The CDR3 bases are TGTGCTAGCAGCTTACGAGCGGGTTCTACCTACGAGCAGTACTTC.

V gene TRBV6-1 combines with J gene TRBJ2-1; D perhaps matches TRBD1 (5 bases). Per germline, CDR1 MNHNS and CDR2 SASEGT. The CDR3 contains 15 residues. V dropped 2 bases and J dropped 7 bases, with 15 bases sitting between them. The CDR3 protein is CASSEQGRLGNEQFF. For the CDR3, the DNA is TGTGCCAGCAGTGAACAGGGAAGATTGGGAAATGAGCAGTTCTTC.

The V call is TRBV7-2, the J call TRBJ2-2; 8 nucleotides match TRBD2. Per the germline V gene, CDR1 is SGHTA and CDR2 is FQGNSA. CDR3 size: 13 residues. The DNA of the CDR3 is TGTGCGGGGGTCAGCGGGGGTTCCGGGGAGCTGTTTTTT. Protein sequence: CAGVSGGSGELFF.

This clone was detected once. This chain uses TRBV7-2 with TRBJ1-5; the match to TRBD1 covers 7 bases. CDR3 length equals 14 residues. The trim removed 3 bases at V and 7 bases at J, leaving 6 bases unmatched. Germline CDR1 SGHTA, CDR2 FQGNSA. The CDR3 spells CASSFDRDGQPQHF. The CDR3 DNA is TGTGCCAGCAGCTTTGACAGGGACGGGCAGCCCCAGCATTTT. The full variable domain, completed using reference TRBV7-2 and TRBJ1-5, is GAGVSQSPSNKVTEKGKDVELRCDPISGHTALYWYRQSLGQGLEFLIYFQGNSAPDKSGLPSDRFSAERTGGSVSTLTIQRTQQEDSAVYLCASSFDRDGQPQHFGDGTRLSIL.

The CDR3, as DNA: TGTGCCAGCAGCCCCTATGGTCAGGCCAAAACTAACTATGGCTACACCTTC. It yields the protein CASSPYGQAKTNYGYTF. The V call is TRBV28, the J call TRBJ1-2, with D hard to call. Germline lookup yields CDR1 MDHEN and CDR2 SYDVKM. CDR3 length equals 17 residues. Trimming pared 6 bases from V and 0 bases from J, leaving 20 bases between.

This chain uses TRBV5-1 with TRBJ1-2, with 7 bases that match TRBD1. J gave up 5 bases and V 2 bases, and 12 bases lay outside the gene matches. The length of the CDR3 is 16 residues. Germline values: CDR1 SGHRS, CDR2 YFSETQ. The CDR3 here is CASSLGTVAKQYGYTF. The CDR3 coding sequence is TGCGCCAGCAGCTTAGGGACAGTCGCAAAGCAATATGGCTACACCTTC.

The chain joins TRBV11-3 to TRBJ2-1; 10 bases agree with TRBD1. Losses at the gene ends were 5 bases for V and 3 bases for J; bases not matched to a gene: 7. Germline CDR1 SGHNT, CDR2 YENEEA. The CDR3 has 16 residues. The CDR3 protein is CASSRVWTGGYNEQFF. The CDR3 region has the DNA TGTGCCAGCAGCCGCGTTTGGACAGGGGGCTACAATGAGCAGTTCTTC.

This chain joins TRBV19 and TRBJ2-7; 8 bases align to TRBD1. The J segment lost 2 bases and the V segment lost 5 bases, leaving 5 bases of the junction unmatched. CDR3 length: 14 amino acids. CDR1 is LNHDA, CDR2 SQIVND, per germline (reference sequence). CDR3 coding DNA: TGTGCCAGTAGTTTCACAGGGGGTACCTACGAGCAGTACTTC. Its protein product is CASSFTGGTYEQYF.

V and J are TRBV7-8 and TRBJ1-1; 10 bases are a match to TRBD1. Germline assignment: CDR1 SGHVS and CDR2 FQNEAQ. Losses at the gene ends were 3 bases for V and 4 bases for J; bases not matched to a gene: 11. The CDR3 runs to 17 residues. The CDR3 nucleotides read TGTGCCAGCAGCTTCCGAGACAGGGGGCGCGGAGGCACTGAAGCTTTCTTT. The encoded protein is CASSFRDRGRGGTEAFF.

DNA for the CDR3: TGTGCCAGCAGCTTGGGGGACTGGGGTTACACCTTC. It encodes CASSLGDWGYTF. The V gene is TRBV5-4, the J gene TRBJ1-2, with D possibly being TRBD1 (5 bases). V lost 0 bases and J 11 bases, leaving 11 bases between the germline ends. This CDR3 region has 12 residues. Germline lookup yields CDR1 SGHNT and CDR2 YYREEE (reference sequence).

This clone has a handful of counts. The V call is TRBV4-3, the J call TRBJ2-7, with TRBD2 matching over 8 bases. The length of the CDR3 is 15 residues. Germline assignment: CDR1 LGHNA and CDR2 YSLEER. Germline trimming cut 0 bases from V and 3 bases from J; bases unmatched to any gene: 4. DNA of the CDR3: TGCGCCAGCAGCCAAGATAAGCGGGAGCTCTACGAGCAGTACTTC. Residues: CASSQDKRELYEQYF.

J is TRBJ2-1 and V is TRBV18, with D maybe TRBD2 (5 bases). V was clipped by 3 bases and J by 0 bases, with 15 bases between them. CDR1 and CDR2 from the germline V gene are KGHSH and LQKENI. The CDR3 runs to 17 residues. The CDR3 reads CASSPEVPGSSYNEQFF. CDR3 in DNA: TGTGCCAGCTCACCTGAGGTGCCGGGGAGCTCCTACAATGAGCAGTTCTTC.

The V gene is TRBV25-1, the J gene TRBJ2-1; D is unresolved. Germline CDR1 MGHDK, CDR2 SYGVNS. The CDR3 consists of 15 residues. Between the trimmed V and J ends, which lost 4 bases and 0 bases, there was a span of 10 bases. CDR3 sequence (DNA): TGTGCCAGCAGTGCCGACCGGAGCTCCTACAATGAGCAGTTCTTC. Its protein product is CASSADRSSYNEQFF.

The chain combines TRBV7-3 with TRBJ2-1, with TRBD1 as a possible D gene (5 bases). This CDR3 is 15 amino acids long. V was pared by 4 bases and J by 1 base, with 11 bases between. CDR1 and CDR2 (germline): SGHTA, FQGTGA. CDR3 sequence: CASSSAKGSYNEQFF. The CDR3 DNA is TGTGCCAGCAGCTCGGCCAAGGGGTCCTACAATGAGCAGTTCTTC.

This clone was seen just once. The chain combines TRBV15 with TRBJ1-5; no clear D gene. In germline, CDR1 is LNHNV, CDR2 YYDKDF (reference sequence). This CDR3 is 14 amino acids long. Trimming cost V 1 base and J 4 bases, with 8 bases left between them. This chain's CDR3 is CATSRGGVNQPQHF. The CDR3 DNA reads as TGTGCCACCAGCAGAGGCGGGGTGAATCAGCCCCAGCATTTT.

V gene TRBV7-9 combines with J gene TRBJ1-6, with TRBD1 matching over 8 bases. From germline, CDR1 is SEHNR and CDR2 FQNEAQ (reference sequence). The CDR3 contains 13 residues. J gave up 9 bases and V 7 bases, and 5 bases lay outside the gene matches. The DNA for the CDR3 is TGTGCCAGCACAGGGACAGGCAGTTCACCCCTCCACTTT. The encoded protein is CASTGTGSSPLHF.